This TCR beta chain was observed in a study of T-cell memory formation after mild COVID-19. Findings of the study overall: There were some responding clones in pre-infection memory, which suggested that cross-reactive memory had joined.

TCRdb independently ran MiXCR on the 5' RACE reads; one entry per CDR3 protein. The sample carries 390,000 or so distinct CDR3 sequences, approximately 15% recorded once. CDR3 length: 16 amino acids. Trimming took off 1 base at V and 4 bases at J, with 16 bases between the two ends. Germline lookup yields CDR1 LGHNA and CDR2 YSLEER. A remark on this clonotype: The target antigen is unknown.

Material for sequencing was PBMCs or a T cell subset sorted from them (not recorded which). The sequence was collected from a young man who had mild COVID-19 (a few samples of this study predate the infection). Cell type and time point are not known. V is TRBV4-3 and J is TRBJ1-1, with D perhaps matching TRBD1 (5 bases). The CDR3 loop is CASSQGVRAGGTEAFF. DNA for the CDR3: TGCGCCAGCAGCCAAGGAGTTAGGGCCGGGGGCACTGAAGCTTTCTTT.